A selection of T cell receptor beta chains follows, all from one sample in a study of response to subunit inactivated influenza vaccine. Via MiXCR, TCRdb re-called the RT-PCR reads, giving one row per CDR3 protein. The sample shows 650,000 to 700,000 distinct CDR3 sequences, approximately 14% of them seen only once. Sequencing used PBMCs from blood, obtained 11 to 12 days after vaccination. Source of these receptors: a man aged 45-60 years who received an inactivated influenza vaccine. CDR3s include the opening cysteine and the closing phenylalanine or tryptophan. Fields, in order: J gene, clone size, D gene, V gene, CDR3 DNA, CDR3 protein. The D gene is left open where the match is weak. Clone size is shown for a subset of rows, as once, few, many or a class of expanded clone.

j_call: TRBJ2-5
clone_size: few
d_call: NA
v_call: TRBV4-3
cdr3_nt: TGCGCCAGCAGCGGACAACCAAGACTGAGGGGTAGGGCAATCGCGGAGACCCAGTACTTC
cdr3_aa: CASSGQPRLRGRAIAETQYF

j_call: TRBJ2-1
clone_size: few
d_call: TRBD2
v_call: TRBV4-2
cdr3_nt: TGTGCCAGCAGCCAACCCGGGGGGGCCGGGTACAATGAGCAGTTCTTC
cdr3_aa: CASSQPGGAGYNEQFF

j_call: TRBJ1-5
clone_size: NA
d_call: TRBD1
v_call: TRBV6-1
cdr3_nt: TGTGCCAGCAGACTGACAGGGGGCGGGGTAGGCAATCAGCCCCAGCATTTT
cdr3_aa: CASRLTGGGVGNQPQHF

j_call: TRBJ2-2
clone_size: few
d_call: NA
v_call: TRBV6-2/TRBV6-3
cdr3_nt: TGTGCCAGCAGTTACTCACTAGGGGGACGGACCGGGGAGCTGTTTTTT
cdr3_aa: CASSYSLGGRTGELFF

j_call: TRBJ2-3
clone_size: NA
d_call: NA
v_call: TRBV29-1
cdr3_nt: TGCAGCGTTGAGTTTCTGGACCCAAGACGGGGAGATACGCAGTATTTT
cdr3_aa: CSVEFLDPRRGDTQYF

j_call: TRBJ2-1
clone_size: few
d_call: NA
v_call: TRBV7-2
cdr3_nt: TGTGCCAGCAGCCAACGGGATTCCTACAATGAGCAGTTCTTC
cdr3_aa: CASSQRDSYNEQFF

j_call: TRBJ2-5
clone_size: few
d_call: NA
v_call: TRBV7-9
cdr3_nt: TGTGCCAGCAGCTTAAGACGTCAGGGAGGAGAGACCCAGTACTTC
cdr3_aa: CASSLRRQGGETQYF

j_call: TRBJ2-4
clone_size: NA
d_call: TRBD1
v_call: TRBV6-5
cdr3_nt: TGTGCCAGCAGTTACTCAACCGGGACAGGGGGTGCCAAAAACATTCAGTACTTC
cdr3_aa: CASSYSTGTGGAKNIQYF

j_call: TRBJ2-2
clone_size: few
d_call: TRBD2
v_call: TRBV7-3
cdr3_nt: TGTGCCAGCAGCTCCTCAACTAGCGGGTACACCGGGGAGCTGTTTTTT
cdr3_aa: CASSSSTSGYTGELFF

j_call: TRBJ2-2
clone_size: many
d_call: NA
v_call: TRBV14
cdr3_nt: TGTGCCAGCAGCCAAGACCACTCCGGGACACCCAACACCGGGGAGCTGTTTTTT
cdr3_aa: CASSQDHSGTPNTGELFF

j_call: TRBJ1-5
clone_size: NA
d_call: NA
v_call: TRBV7-2
cdr3_nt: TGTGCCAGCAGCGCCATGGAGGGTGCACATCAGCCCCAGCATTTT
cdr3_aa: CASSAMEGAHQPQHF

j_call: TRBJ1-2
clone_size: NA
d_call: TRBD1
v_call: TRBV12-3/TRBV12-4
cdr3_nt: TGTGCCAGCAGTCTACGGACAGGGGATGGCTACACCTTC
cdr3_aa: CASSLRTGDGYTF

j_call: TRBJ2-7
clone_size: few
d_call: TRBD1
v_call: TRBV5-1
cdr3_nt: TGCGCCAGCAGCTTCGGTGACAGGGACTCCTACGAGCAGTACTTC
cdr3_aa: CASSFGDRDSYEQYF

j_call: TRBJ2-2
clone_size: NA
d_call: NA
v_call: TRBV5-1
cdr3_nt: TGCGCCAGCAGCTTGGCCTCTGTTGCCGGGGAGCTGTTTTTT
cdr3_aa: CASSLASVAGELFF

j_call: TRBJ2-3
clone_size: NA
d_call: NA
v_call: TRBV7-2
cdr3_nt: TGTGCCAGCAGCTCCCAAGAGCGGAATACGCAGTATTTT
cdr3_aa: CASSSQERNTQYF

j_call: TRBJ1-5
clone_size: few
d_call: TRBD1
v_call: TRBV12-3/TRBV12-4
cdr3_nt: TGTGCCAGCAGTTCTCGGACAGGGGGTTCTTATCAGCCCCAGCATTTT
cdr3_aa: CASSSRTGGSYQPQHF

j_call: TRBJ1-2
clone_size: NA
d_call: NA
v_call: TRBV9
cdr3_nt: TGTGCCAGCAGCGTAGACCCGGGAATGAGCTATGGCTACACCTTC
cdr3_aa: CASSVDPGMSYGYTF

j_call: TRBJ2-2
clone_size: few
d_call: NA
v_call: TRBV5-1
cdr3_nt: TGCGCCAGCAGCTTGAGGATAACAGCACCCACCGGGGAGCTGTTTTTT
cdr3_aa: CASSLRITAPTGELFF

j_call: TRBJ1-1
clone_size: NA
d_call: NA
v_call: TRBV5-1
cdr3_nt: TGCGCCAGCAGCTTACAATCCGGCTTGAACACTGAAGCTTTCTTT
cdr3_aa: CASSLQSGLNTEAFF

j_call: TRBJ2-2
clone_size: NA
d_call: NA
v_call: TRBV3-1
cdr3_nt: TGTGCCAGCAGCCAAGATTACAGGGCCGGGGAGCTGTTTTTT
cdr3_aa: CASSQDYRAGELFF

j_call: TRBJ2-7
clone_size: NA
d_call: TRBD2
v_call: TRBV15
cdr3_nt: TGTGCCACCAGCAGGCTAGCGGGAAGGAGTCCCTACGAGCAGTACTTC
cdr3_aa: CATSRLAGRSPYEQYF

j_call: TRBJ1-2
clone_size: few
d_call: TRBD1
v_call: TRBV3-1
cdr3_nt: TGTGCCAGCAGCCAATCAGGGGGCGGGGACTATGGCTACACCTTC
cdr3_aa: CASSQSGGGDYGYTF

j_call: TRBJ2-1
clone_size: few
d_call: NA
v_call: TRBV9
cdr3_nt: TGTGCCTGCACTATGGTGCCTAGCGAAAGGGGTGAGCAGTTCTTC
cdr3_aa: CACTMVPSERGEQFF

j_call: TRBJ2-2
clone_size: NA
d_call: NA
v_call: TRBV30
cdr3_nt: TGTGCCTGGGCTCCCAGGTCCCTGAACACCGGGGAGCTGTTTTTT
cdr3_aa: CAWAPRSLNTGELFF

j_call: TRBJ2-7
clone_size: few
d_call: TRBD1
v_call: TRBV20-1
cdr3_nt: TGCAGTGCTAGGACAGGGGAAACCTACGAGCAGTACTTC
cdr3_aa: CSARTGETYEQYF

j_call: TRBJ2-5
clone_size: few
d_call: TRBD1
v_call: TRBV6-5
cdr3_nt: TGTGCCAGCAGTTACGACAGGGGCAGGCAAGAGACCCAGTACTTC
cdr3_aa: CASSYDRGRQETQYF

j_call: TRBJ2-2
clone_size: few
d_call: TRBD2
v_call: TRBV20-1
cdr3_nt: TGCAGTGCCATCAGCGGGGGGAACACCGGGGAGCTGTTTTTT
cdr3_aa: CSAISGGNTGELFF

j_call: TRBJ2-1
clone_size: NA
d_call: NA
v_call: TRBV4-3
cdr3_nt: TGCGCCAGCAGCCAAGACGAAGCCGGGACGAGCTCCTACAATGAGCAGTTCTTC
cdr3_aa: CASSQDEAGTSSYNEQFF

j_call: TRBJ2-2
clone_size: NA
d_call: NA
v_call: TRBV7-2
cdr3_nt: TGTGCCAGCAGCCCCCAGGGGCGGGGCGACGGGGAGCTGTTTTTT
cdr3_aa: CASSPQGRGDGELFF

j_call: TRBJ2-7
clone_size: once
d_call: NA
v_call: TRBV5-5
cdr3_nt: TGTGCCAGCGGGTCCGGGGCCACCTACGAGCAGTACTTC
cdr3_aa: CASGSGATYEQYF

j_call: TRBJ2-3
clone_size: few
d_call: NA
v_call: TRBV14
cdr3_nt: TGTGCCAGCAGCCAAGATCGCACTCCCGCTGGAGATACGCAGTATTTT
cdr3_aa: CASSQDRTPAGDTQYF

j_call: TRBJ2-7
clone_size: NA
d_call: NA
v_call: TRBV10-3
cdr3_nt: TGTGCCATCAGTGACGGGAGTGGATACGAGCAGTACTTC
cdr3_aa: CAISDGSGYEQYF

j_call: TRBJ2-2
clone_size: NA
d_call: NA
v_call: TRBV20-1
cdr3_nt: TGCAGTGCTAGTCACGAAAACGGGGAGCTGTTTTTT
cdr3_aa: CSASHENGELFF

j_call: TRBJ2-5
clone_size: few
d_call: NA
v_call: TRBV14
cdr3_nt: TGTGCCAGCAGCCAAGGCGGCGGATTTCAAGAGACCCAGTACTTC
cdr3_aa: CASSQGGGFQETQYF

j_call: TRBJ2-5
clone_size: many
d_call: TRBD1
v_call: TRBV12-3/TRBV12-4
cdr3_nt: TGTGCCAGCAGTCCGGGACAGGGTGTGGAGACCCAGTACTTC
cdr3_aa: CASSPGQGVETQYF

j_call: TRBJ2-7
clone_size: few
d_call: TRBD2
v_call: TRBV19
cdr3_nt: TGTGCCAGTAGTAAAATAGCGGGAGGGCCCTACGAGCAGTACTTC
cdr3_aa: CASSKIAGGPYEQYF

j_call: TRBJ2-1
clone_size: NA
d_call: NA
v_call: TRBV7-2
cdr3_nt: TGTGCCAGCAGCTGGACCGAAGAAAGCCAGCAGTTCTTC
cdr3_aa: CASSWTEESQQFF

j_call: TRBJ2-1
clone_size: NA
d_call: TRBD2
v_call: TRBV27
cdr3_nt: TGTGCCAGCAGCCGGGAGGGCCCCTACAATGAGCAGTTCTTC
cdr3_aa: CASSREGPYNEQFF

j_call: TRBJ2-7
clone_size: few
d_call: NA
v_call: TRBV6-5
cdr3_nt: TGTGCCAGCAGCTATTCGGGACACCTAGACCACGAGCAGTACTTC
cdr3_aa: CASSYSGHLDHEQYF

j_call: TRBJ2-7
clone_size: NA
d_call: NA
v_call: TRBV20-1
cdr3_nt: TGCAGTGCTAGGCCTACTAGCTCCTACGAGCAGTACTTC
cdr3_aa: CSARPTSSYEQYF

j_call: TRBJ2-3
clone_size: NA
d_call: TRBD2
v_call: TRBV20-1
cdr3_nt: TGCAGTGGGACTAGCGGGAGTAGGGGAGATACGCAGTATTTT
cdr3_aa: CSGTSGSRGDTQYF

j_call: TRBJ1-5
clone_size: few
d_call: NA
v_call: TRBV20-1
cdr3_nt: TGCAGTGCTAGAGATGACAGGAAAACTAGCAATCAGCCCCAGCATTTT
cdr3_aa: CSARDDRKTSNQPQHF

j_call: TRBJ2-5
clone_size: many
d_call: NA
v_call: TRBV10-3
cdr3_nt: TGTGCCATCAGTGAGACAGATTGGGAGACCCAGTACTTC
cdr3_aa: CAISETDWETQYF

j_call: TRBJ1-2
clone_size: NA
d_call: TRBD1
v_call: TRBV20-1
cdr3_nt: TGCAGTGTTGACAGGGAGGGGAGCTATGGCTACACCTTC
cdr3_aa: CSVDREGSYGYTF

j_call: TRBJ2-7
clone_size: NA
d_call: TRBD2
v_call: TRBV20-1
cdr3_nt: TGCAGTGCCAACCCAGGGCTAGCGGGATTCGAGCAGTACTTC
cdr3_aa: CSANPGLAGFEQYF

j_call: TRBJ1-2
clone_size: NA
d_call: NA
v_call: TRBV6-2/TRBV6-3
cdr3_nt: TGTGCCAGCAGTTACTCAGGTGCCCAGGGCTACGGCTACACCTTC
cdr3_aa: CASSYSGAQGYGYTF

j_call: TRBJ1-1
clone_size: few
d_call: NA
v_call: TRBV20-1
cdr3_nt: TGCAGTGCTAGAGATAGGCTGAGACCCGAAGCTTTCTTT
cdr3_aa: CSARDRLRPEAFF

j_call: TRBJ2-5
clone_size: few
d_call: TRBD1
v_call: TRBV5-1
cdr3_nt: TGCGCCAGCAGCTTTGATGTTAGGGGGCGGGAGACCCAGTACTTC
cdr3_aa: CASSFDVRGRETQYF